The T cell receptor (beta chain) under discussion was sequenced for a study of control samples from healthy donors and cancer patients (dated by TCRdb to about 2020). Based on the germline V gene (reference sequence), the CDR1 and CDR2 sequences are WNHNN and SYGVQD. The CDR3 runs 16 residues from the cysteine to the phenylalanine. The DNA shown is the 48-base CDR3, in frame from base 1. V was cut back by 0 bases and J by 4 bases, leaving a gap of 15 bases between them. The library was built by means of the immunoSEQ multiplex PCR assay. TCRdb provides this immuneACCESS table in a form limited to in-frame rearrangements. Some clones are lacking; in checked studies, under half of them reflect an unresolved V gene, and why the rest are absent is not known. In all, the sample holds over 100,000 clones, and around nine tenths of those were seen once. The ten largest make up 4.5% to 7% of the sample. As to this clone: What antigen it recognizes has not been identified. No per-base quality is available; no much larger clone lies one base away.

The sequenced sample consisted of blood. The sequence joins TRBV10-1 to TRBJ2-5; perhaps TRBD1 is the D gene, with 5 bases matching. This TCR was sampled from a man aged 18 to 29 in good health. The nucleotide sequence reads TGCGCCAGCAGTGAGTCGAACCGCAGGGAACGAGAGACCCAGTACTTC. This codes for CASSESNRRERETQYF.